This T cell receptor beta chain appears in the sequencing data of a study of control samples from healthy donors and cancer patients. The CDR3 length is 15 residues. Germline V gene sequence: CDR1 SEHNR, CDR2 FQNEAQ (reference sequence). Unmatched junction bases numbered 5, after V lost 6 bases and J lost 0 bases. The method was immunoSEQ multiplex PCR; TCRdb's version includes in-frame clones alone and lacks a portion of them. Of 50,000 to 75,000 clones listed, around 85% are singletons. This sequence was found in a man aged 35-49 years in good health. This chain connects TRBV7-9 to TRBJ2-1, with 7 bases that match TRBD1. The sequenced sample was blood. CDR3 protein: CASSRDRSSYNEQFF. The CDR3 region has the DNA TGTGCCAGCAGTAGGGACAGAAGCTCCTACAATGAGCAGTTCTTC.